These 10 T cell receptor beta chains share one sample of origin, sequenced in a study of T cells in Graves' hyperthyroidism and ophthalmopathy. Amplified TCR beta CDR3 regions derived from RNA transcripts. HTBI primers were the set used in a first-round RT-PCR of the TCR CDR3. TCRdb reprocessed the multiplex PCR reads with MiXCR, giving one entry per CDR3 protein. The sample contains 550,000 to 850,000 distinct CDR3 sequences, about 17% of which appear only once. Sequencing was performed on blood. These receptors all come from a woman in her forties or fifties with Graves' hyperthyroidism that later progressed to Graves' ophthalmopathy.

This clonotype was observed many times. The V and J genes are TRBV6-5 and TRBJ2-7, with D possibly matching TRBD1 (6 bases). The CDR3 spans 15 residues. Germline CDR1 MNHEY, CDR2 SVGAGI. Deletions cut 7 bases from V and 0 bases from J, with 16 bases between. In DNA, the CDR3 is TGTGCCAGCACCGAGACAGGAACCAGCTCCTACGAGCAGTACTTC. Protein sequence: CASTETGTSSYEQYF.

This chain joins TRBV5-4 and TRBJ2-4, with D perhaps matching TRBD1 (6 bases). Germline V lookup: CDR1 SGHNT, CDR2 YYREEE (reference sequence). This CDR3 has 14 amino acids. V was clipped by 3 bases and J by 6 bases, with 13 bases between them. CDR3 nucleotide sequence: TGTGCCAGCAGCTGGACAGCGGATCCAAACATTCAGTACTTC. Translating it yields CASSWTADPNIQYF. The variable domain in full, with the rest retrieved from reference TRBV5-4 and TRBJ2-4, is ETGVTQSPTHLIKTRGQQVTLRCSSQSGHNTVSWYQQALGQGPQFIFQYYREEENGRGNFPPRFSGLQFPNYSSELNVNALELDDSALYLCASSWTADPNIQYFGAGTRLSVL.

This clonotype was counted a single time. The V call is TRBV3-1, the J call TRBJ2-5; 8 bases line up with TRBD2. The CDR3 contains 11 residues. Looked up from germline, CDR1 is LGHDT and CDR2 is YNNKEL (reference sequence). J gave up 13 bases and V 3 bases, and 4 bases lay outside the gene matches. DNA of the CDR3: TGTGCCAGCAGCCACGGGGGGGTAGGGTACTTC. Its protein is CASSHGGVGYF.

This clonotype was detected a few times. The chain is built from TRBV9 and TRBJ2-7; D ambiguous. Germline V CDR1 and CDR2: SGDLS, YYNGEE. The CDR3 runs 16 residues. V shed 2 bases and J shed 1 base, with 16 bases lying between them. This CDR3 is CASSVGFSDTSYEQYF. DNA for the CDR3: TGTGCCAGCAGCGTTGGTTTCAGTGACACATCCTACGAGCAGTACTTC.

This clonotype occurred a few times. Here the CDR3 DNA reads TGCAGTGCTAGAGATGAATGGCAGGACGCAACTAATGAAAAACTGTTTTTT. Amino acids: CSARDEWQDATNEKLFF. The V call is TRBV20-1, the J call TRBJ1-4, with D unclear. The CDR3 spans 17 residues. Germline CDR1 reads DFQATT; CDR2 reads SNEGSKA (reference sequence). Trimming removed 0 bases at V and 0 bases at J, with 14 bases between.

This clonotype was picked up one time. This chain links TRBV27 with TRBJ1-1, with 7 nucleotides matching TRBD1. The V segment lost 5 bases and the J segment 4 bases; nucleotides outside the gene matches: 7. The CDR3 contains 14 residues. CDR1 is MNHEY, CDR2 SMNVEV, per germline (reference sequence). The CDR3 sequence: CASSPRQGPTEAFF. CDR3 coding DNA: TGTGCCAGCAGTCCCCGACAGGGCCCCACTGAAGCTTTCTTT.

The chain combines TRBV5-1 with TRBJ2-5, with 14 positions matching TRBD2. The CDR3 consists of 18 residues. V trimming: 3 bases; J trimming: 2 bases; junction bases outside the gene matches: 9. CDR1 and CDR2 from the germline V gene are SGHRS and YFSETQ. The chain's CDR3 is CASSWAGTSGGGQETQYF. In DNA form, the CDR3 reads TGCGCCAGCAGCTGGGCCGGGACTAGCGGGGGCGGGCAAGAGACCCAGTACTTC.

This clonotype was counted ten times or more. This sequence joins TRBV3-1 and TRBJ1-1; TRBD1 is a possible D gene (5 bases). The CDR3 consists of 15 residues. Deletions cut 5 bases from V and 2 bases from J, with 15 bases between. Looked up from germline, CDR1 is LGHDT and CDR2 is YNNKEL (reference sequence). CDR3 bases: TGTGCCAGCAGCAATAGGGTTGGGGCTAACACTGAAGCTTTCTTT. Protein: CASSNRVGANTEAFF.

The genes are TRBV10-3 and TRBJ2-3, with D unresolved. Trimming cost V 6 bases and J 2 bases, with 15 bases left between them. From germline, CDR1 is ENHRY and CDR2 SYGVKD. The CDR3 consists of 15 residues. CDR3 loop: CAISVDDTYTDTQYF. The DNA of the CDR3 is TGTGCCATCAGCGTCGACGACACATACACAGATACGCAGTATTTT.

The V call is TRBV6-1, the J call TRBJ2-7; D gene uncertain. Trimming shortened V by 5 bases and J by 6 bases, and 11 bases separated the two germline ends. The CDR3 has 12 amino acids. Looked up from germline, CDR1 is MNHNS and CDR2 is SASEGT. The CDR3 protein is CASSQRLGEQYF. DNA for the CDR3: TGTGCCAGCAGTCAGAGGCTAGGCGAGCAGTACTTC.